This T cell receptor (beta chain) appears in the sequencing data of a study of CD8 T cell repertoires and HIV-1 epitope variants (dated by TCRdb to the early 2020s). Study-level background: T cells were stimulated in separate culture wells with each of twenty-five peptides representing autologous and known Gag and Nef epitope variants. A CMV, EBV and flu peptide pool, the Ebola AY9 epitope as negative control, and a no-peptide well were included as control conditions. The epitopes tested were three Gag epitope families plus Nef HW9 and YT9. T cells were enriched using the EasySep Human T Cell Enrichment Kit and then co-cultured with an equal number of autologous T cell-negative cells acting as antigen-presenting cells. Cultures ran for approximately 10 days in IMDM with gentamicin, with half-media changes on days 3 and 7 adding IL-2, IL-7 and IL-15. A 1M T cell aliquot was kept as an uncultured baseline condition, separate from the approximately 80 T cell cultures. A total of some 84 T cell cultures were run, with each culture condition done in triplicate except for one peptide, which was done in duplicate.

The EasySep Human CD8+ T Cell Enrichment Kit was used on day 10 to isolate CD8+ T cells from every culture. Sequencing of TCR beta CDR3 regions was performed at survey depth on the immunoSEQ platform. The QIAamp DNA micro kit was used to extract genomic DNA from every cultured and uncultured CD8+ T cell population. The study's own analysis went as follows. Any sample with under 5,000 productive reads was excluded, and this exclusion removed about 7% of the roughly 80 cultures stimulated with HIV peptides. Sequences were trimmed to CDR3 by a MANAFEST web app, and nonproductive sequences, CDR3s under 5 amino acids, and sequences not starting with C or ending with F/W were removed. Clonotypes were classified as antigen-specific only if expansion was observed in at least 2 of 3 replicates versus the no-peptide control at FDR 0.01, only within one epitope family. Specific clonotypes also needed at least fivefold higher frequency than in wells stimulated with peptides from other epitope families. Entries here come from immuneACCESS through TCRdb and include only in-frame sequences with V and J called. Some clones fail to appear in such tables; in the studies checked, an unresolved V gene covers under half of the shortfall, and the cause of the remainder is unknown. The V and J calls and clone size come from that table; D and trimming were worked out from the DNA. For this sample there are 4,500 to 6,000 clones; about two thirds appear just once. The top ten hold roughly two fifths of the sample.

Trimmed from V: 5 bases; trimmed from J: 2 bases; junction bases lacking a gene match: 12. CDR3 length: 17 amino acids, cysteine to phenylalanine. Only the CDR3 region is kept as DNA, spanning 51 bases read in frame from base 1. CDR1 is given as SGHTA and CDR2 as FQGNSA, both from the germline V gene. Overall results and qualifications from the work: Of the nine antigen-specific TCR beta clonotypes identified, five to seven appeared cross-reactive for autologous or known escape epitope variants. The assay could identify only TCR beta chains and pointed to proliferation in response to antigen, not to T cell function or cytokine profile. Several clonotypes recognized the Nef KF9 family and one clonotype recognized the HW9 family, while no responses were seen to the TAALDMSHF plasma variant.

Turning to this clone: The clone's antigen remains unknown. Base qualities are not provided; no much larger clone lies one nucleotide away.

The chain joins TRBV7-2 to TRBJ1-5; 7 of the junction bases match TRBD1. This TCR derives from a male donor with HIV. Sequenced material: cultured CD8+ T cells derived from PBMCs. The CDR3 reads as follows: CASSQWDRAYGNQPQHF. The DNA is TGTGCCAGCAGCCAATGGGACAGAGCATACGGCAATCAGCCCCAGCATTTT.